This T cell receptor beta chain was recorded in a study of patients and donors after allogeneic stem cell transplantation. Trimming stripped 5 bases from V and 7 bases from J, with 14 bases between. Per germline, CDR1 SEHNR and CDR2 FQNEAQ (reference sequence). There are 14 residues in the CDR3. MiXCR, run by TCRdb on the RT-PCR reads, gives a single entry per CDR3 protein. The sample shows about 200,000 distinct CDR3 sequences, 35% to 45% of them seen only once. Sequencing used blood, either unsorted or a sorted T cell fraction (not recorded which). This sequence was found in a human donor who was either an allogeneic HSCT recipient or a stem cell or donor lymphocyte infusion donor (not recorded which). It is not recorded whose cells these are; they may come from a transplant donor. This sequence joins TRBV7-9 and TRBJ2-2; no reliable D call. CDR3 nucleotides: TGTGCCAGCAGCCCCCGCTCCGTAGGCGGGGAGCTGTTTTTT. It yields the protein CASSPRSVGGELFF.